Listed below are T cell receptor beta chains from one sample, sequenced in a study of T cell responses to AZD1222 COVID-19 vaccine. Produced via immunoSEQ multiplex PCR; TCRdb's table is partial and in-frame only. The table shows 90,000 to 140,000 clones, with roughly 90% occurring only once. Sequencing used peripheral blood, obtained on day 0 of AZD1222 vaccination. The receptors here all came from an adult in good health. The CDR3 runs from the conserved cysteine through the conserved F or W. The order of the fields is J gene, V gene, CDR3 protein.

j_call: TRBJ2-1; v_call: TRBV6-5; cdr3_aa: CASRKAGTTNEQFF
j_call: TRBJ2-5; v_call: TRBV9; cdr3_aa: CASSLTGQGTQYF
j_call: TRBJ2-7; v_call: TRBV10-3; cdr3_aa: CAISDSNSYEQYF
j_call: TRBJ2-5; v_call: TRBV20-1; cdr3_aa: CSASGLSGTTQETQYF
j_call: TRBJ1-1; v_call: TRBV6-5; cdr3_aa: CASSLTEAGGSTEAFF
j_call: TRBJ1-5; v_call: TRBV4-1; cdr3_aa: CASSQDSGSNQPQHF
j_call: TRBJ2-4; v_call: TRBV15; cdr3_aa: CATSRGSSQGNNIQYF
j_call: TRBJ2-2; v_call: TRBV2; cdr3_aa: CASGHRDPNTGELFF
j_call: TRBJ2-2; v_call: TRBV27; cdr3_aa: CASSRSANTGELFF
j_call: TRBJ2-7; v_call: TRBV2; cdr3_aa: CASRDGTSGFYEQYF
j_call: TRBJ1-1; v_call: TRBV18; cdr3_aa: CASSPIEGLQNTEAFF
j_call: TRBJ2-1; v_call: TRBV28; cdr3_aa: CASSSPDPSSYNEQFF
j_call: TRBJ1-6; v_call: TRBV3-1/TRBV3-2; cdr3_aa: CASSLGQNSPLHF
j_call: TRBJ2-3; v_call: TRBV4-3; cdr3_aa: CASSPRTGTDTQYF
j_call: TRBJ1-2; v_call: TRBV25-1; cdr3_aa: CASSESGNYGYTF
j_call: TRBJ1-2; v_call: TRBV5-1; cdr3_aa: CASSFDNYGYTF
j_call: TRBJ2-7; v_call: TRBV19; cdr3_aa: CASSETGVYEQYF
j_call: TRBJ2-5; v_call: TRBV18; cdr3_aa: CASSRGIAGEETQYF
j_call: TRBJ1-2; v_call: TRBV4-3; cdr3_aa: CASSQDAGALGYTF
j_call: TRBJ1-2; v_call: TRBV7-9; cdr3_aa: CASSLEAWGLNYGYTF
j_call: TRBJ1-5; v_call: TRBV11-2; cdr3_aa: CASSLADVEVPQHF
j_call: TRBJ1-4; v_call: TRBV19; cdr3_aa: CASSIEGKTNEKLFF
j_call: TRBJ1-2; v_call: TRBV28; cdr3_aa: CASSLRQISDGYTF
j_call: TRBJ2-3; v_call: TRBV12-3/TRBV12-4; cdr3_aa: CASSFTDTQYF
j_call: TRBJ2-1; v_call: TRBV18; cdr3_aa: CASSPQAARDNEQFF
j_call: TRBJ2-1; v_call: TRBV6-2/TRBV6-3; cdr3_aa: CASSLGGQTYNEQFF
j_call: TRBJ1-1; v_call: TRBV2; cdr3_aa: CASSEDEGRNTEAFF
j_call: TRBJ2-5; v_call: TRBV2; cdr3_aa: CASTGQGAGEETQYF
j_call: TRBJ2-5; v_call: TRBV5-1; cdr3_aa: CASSAAGTFRQETQYF
j_call: TRBJ2-3; v_call: TRBV9; cdr3_aa: CARKSGRAVDTQYF
j_call: TRBJ1-5; v_call: TRBV7-9; cdr3_aa: CASSLQGRGQPQHF
j_call: TRBJ1-1; v_call: TRBV5-1; cdr3_aa: CASSFGVGANTEAFF
j_call: TRBJ1-1; v_call: TRBV30; cdr3_aa: CAWKPNTEAFF
j_call: TRBJ1-2; v_call: TRBV6-1; cdr3_aa: CASSEDIRNYGYTF
j_call: TRBJ2-3; v_call: TRBV7-8; cdr3_aa: CASSLLGPPRTDTQYF
j_call: TRBJ1-3; v_call: TRBV2; cdr3_aa: CASRARGGLSGNTIYF
j_call: TRBJ1-1; v_call: TRBV2; cdr3_aa: CASSDEFGGTEAFF
j_call: TRBJ1-2; v_call: TRBV3-1/TRBV3-2; cdr3_aa: CASSQDDRANLYGYTF
j_call: TRBJ2-3; v_call: TRBV7-6; cdr3_aa: CASRSGQLNTDTQYF
j_call: TRBJ1-2; v_call: TRBV12-3/TRBV12-4; cdr3_aa: CASSSGQSYGYTF
j_call: TRBJ2-2; v_call: TRBV6-6; cdr3_aa: CASNLGQVNTGELFF
j_call: TRBJ2-5; v_call: TRBV7-9; cdr3_aa: CASSLSSGGVIQYF
j_call: TRBJ1-1; v_call: TRBV11-2; cdr3_aa: CASSQRRTEAFF
j_call: TRBJ1-6; v_call: TRBV28; cdr3_aa: CASSWTRGESPLHF
j_call: TRBJ2-1; v_call: TRBV5-6; cdr3_aa: CATTGLAVYNEQFF
j_call: TRBJ2-5; v_call: TRBV5-1; cdr3_aa: CASSLHDGNQETQYF
j_call: TRBJ1-1; v_call: TRBV7-8; cdr3_aa: CASSLARWAGPNTEAFF
j_call: TRBJ2-3; v_call: TRBV28; cdr3_aa: CASSPTRGWTDTQYF
j_call: TRBJ2-2; v_call: TRBV10-2; cdr3_aa: CASSESMTGDTGELFF
j_call: TRBJ1-4; v_call: TRBV12-2; cdr3_aa: CASRCQTLGQKLFF
j_call: TRBJ1-5; v_call: TRBV5-6; cdr3_aa: CASSGGTGYQPQHF
j_call: TRBJ1-1; v_call: TRBV5-1; cdr3_aa: CASSSPDSMNTEAFF
j_call: TRBJ2-1; v_call: TRBV19; cdr3_aa: CASSRAGGSNEQFF